The clone carrying this TCR beta chain was seen a few times. Its target is unknown. This sample was taken from a study of response to subunit inactivated influenza vaccine. Study-wide results and limits: Authors suggested few new T cells are recruited by each seasonal influenza vaccination.

Unmatched junction bases numbered 2, after V lost 4 bases and J lost 0 bases. Germline lookup yields CDR1 MNHNS and CDR2 SASEGT. CDR3 length: 15 residues. One entry per CDR3 protein, called by TCRdb with MiXCR from the RT-PCR reads. The repertoire includes around 710,000 distinct CDR3 sequences, about 14% of them detected once, and less than 7% sits in the top ten. Here the sequenced sample was PBMCs from blood, taken less than 15 days before vaccination. This sequence originates from a man aged 45-65 years who received an inactivated influenza vaccine. The chain couples TRBV6-1 to TRBJ1-3; 8 bases are shared with TRBD1. CDR3 loop: CASSGTGPSGNTIYF. CDR3 bases: TGTGCCAGCAGTGGGACAGGGCCCTCTGGAAACACCATATATTTT.